This record covers a single T cell receptor (beta chain). Its antigen is undetermined. The naive CD8 population came from CD45RO-negative cells selected for CCR7, without terminally differentiated effector memory CD45RA+ cells. The germline CDR1 and CDR2 sequences are GTSNPN and SVGIG (reference sequence). The CDR3 contains 14 residues. V was pared by 5 bases and J by 4 bases, with 6 bases of the junction left unmatched. This specimen comes from a study of shared clonotypes between healthy human individuals. Profiling relied on immunoSEQ multiplex PCR, and the TCRdb table lists in-frame clones only, not all of them. The repertoire consists of around 2,000,000 clones, with around 96% occurring once and the leading ten covering around 1.2%. General study findings and limits: Of the naive CD4 clonotypes, around 5% were shared across a handful of donors.

The sequence derives from a man between 18 and 35 years old in good health. Material: naive CD8+ T cells sorted from blood. This chain uses TRBV30 with TRBJ2-2, with 8 nucleotides matching TRBD1. CDR3 bases: TGTGCCTGGGCTGACGACAGGGGCACCGGGGAGCTGTTTTTT. Its translation: CAWADDRGTGELFF.